This TCR beta chain was identified during a study of shared clonotypes between healthy human individuals. TCRdb's copy holds only in-frame clones and misses some; the assay was immunoSEQ multiplex PCR. The sample yields under 350,000 clones, about nine tenths seen once. The ends lost 9 bases at V and 6 bases at J; junction bases unmatched: 15. The CDR3 runs to 15 residues. Germline V gene sequence: CDR1 ENHRY, CDR2 SYGVKD. V and J are TRBV10-3 and TRBJ2-7, with 9 bases that match TRBD1. The source of this sequence is a young man in good health. Sequencing was done on a sample of memory CD8+ T cells sorted from blood. Subset reported: CD45RO+ cells pooled with CCR7-negative TemRA cells. The CDR3 DNA sequence: TGTGCCATTCGGGAGCCCGGACAGGGGCAGGGCGAGCAGTACTTC. Residues: CAIREPGQGQGEQYF.